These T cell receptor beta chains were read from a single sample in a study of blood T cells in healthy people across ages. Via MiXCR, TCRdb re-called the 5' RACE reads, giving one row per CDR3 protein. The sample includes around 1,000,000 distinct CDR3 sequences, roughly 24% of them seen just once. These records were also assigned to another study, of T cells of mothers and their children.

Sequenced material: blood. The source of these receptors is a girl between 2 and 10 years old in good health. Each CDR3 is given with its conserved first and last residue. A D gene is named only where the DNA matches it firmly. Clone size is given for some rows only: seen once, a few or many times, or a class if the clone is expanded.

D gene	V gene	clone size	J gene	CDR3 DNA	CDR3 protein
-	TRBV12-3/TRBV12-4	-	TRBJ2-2	TGTGCCAGCCGACTCACCGGGGGTGACGGGGAGCTGCTTTTT	CASRLTGGDGELLF
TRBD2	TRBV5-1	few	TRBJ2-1	TGCGCCAGCAGCACCGGACTAGCGGCCTACAATGAGCAGTTCTTC	CASSTGLAAYNEQFF
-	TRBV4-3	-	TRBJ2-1	TGCGCCAGCAGAGACCGATTTGGAAACAATGAGCAGTTCTTC	CASRDRFGNNEQFF
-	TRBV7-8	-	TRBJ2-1	TGTGCCAGCACCCGACGACTAGTTCCTGATGAGCAGTTCTTC	CASTRRLVPDEQFF
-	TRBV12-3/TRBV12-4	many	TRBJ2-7	TGTGCCAGCAGTTTCGGGGGCGCCTACGAGCAGTACTTC	CASSFGGAYEQYF
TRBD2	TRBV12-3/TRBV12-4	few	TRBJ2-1	TGTGCCAGCAGCCGAACACTTAGCGGGCGCTACAATGAGCAGTTCTTC	CASSRTLSGRYNEQFF
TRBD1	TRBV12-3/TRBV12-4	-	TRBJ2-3	TGTGCCAGCAGTTTACAGGGGGCTGCAGATACGCAGTATTTT	CASSLQGAADTQYF
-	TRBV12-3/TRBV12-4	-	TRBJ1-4	TGTGCCAGCAGTTTACAGATAAATGAAAAACTGTTTTTT	CASSLQINEKLFF
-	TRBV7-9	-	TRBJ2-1	TGTGCCAGCGGCTCCTCCGGGACACCTCGCAATGAGCAGTTCTTC	CASGSSGTPRNEQFF
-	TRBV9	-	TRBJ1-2	TGTGCCAGCGCCGGGGGACATGGCTACACCTTC	CASAGGHGYTF
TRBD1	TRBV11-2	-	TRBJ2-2	TGTGCCAGCGAACCGGGACAGCTAAACACCGGGGAGCTGTTTTTT	CASEPGQLNTGELFF
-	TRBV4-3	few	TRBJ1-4	TGCGCCAGCAGCCAAGCGAGATCTTTGGGTGAAAAACTGTTTTTT	CASSQARSLGEKLFF
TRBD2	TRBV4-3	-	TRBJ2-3	TGCGCCAGCAGCCAAGATTGGGCTAGCGGGGAGGATACGCAGTATTTT	CASSQDWASGEDTQYF
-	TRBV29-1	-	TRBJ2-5	TGCAGCGTTGAGACTAGTCGGGAGACCCAGTACTTC	CSVETSRETQYF
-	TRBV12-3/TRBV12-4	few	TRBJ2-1	TGTGCCAGCAGTTTCAAGGGCGCCGGGCAGTTCTTC	CASSFKGAGQFF
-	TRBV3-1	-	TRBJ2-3	TGTGCCAGCAGCCCCCTAGGCAGCGGAGAGGAGGATACGCAGTATTTT	CASSPLGSGEEDTQYF
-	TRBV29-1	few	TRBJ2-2	TGCAGCGTTTTTGACAGCACCGGGGAGCTGTTTTTT	CSVFDSTGELFF
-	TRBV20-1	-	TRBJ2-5	TGCAGTGCTAGAGATCCGAACAAAGAGACCCAGTACTTC	CSARDPNKETQYF
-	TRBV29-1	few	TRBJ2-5	TGCAGCGTCGGGACATCCCAAGAGACCCAGTACTTC	CSVGTSQETQYF
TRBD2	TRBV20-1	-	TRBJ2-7	TGCAGTGCTAGAGACAGCGGGAGCCCAAAGCCCTACGAGCAGTACTTC	CSARDSGSPKPYEQYF
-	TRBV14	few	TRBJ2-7	TGTGCCAGCAGCAGGGACGCCATCTCCTACGAGCAGTACTTC	CASSRDAISYEQYF
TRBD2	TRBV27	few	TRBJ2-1	TGTGCCAGCGGAACTAGCGGGACCTACAATGAGCAGTTCTTC	CASGTSGTYNEQFF
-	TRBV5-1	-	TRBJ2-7	TGCGCCAGCAGCCCGGCCCTCACCTCCTACGAGCAGTACTTC	CASSPALTSYEQYF
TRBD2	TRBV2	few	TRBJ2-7	TGTGCCAGCAGTGAGGGACGGGAGGCCTACGAGCAGTACTTC	CASSEGREAYEQYF
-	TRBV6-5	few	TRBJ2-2	TGTGCCAGCAGTTACTACGGCTGGGGGGAAAAGACCGGGGAGCTGTTTTTT	CASSYYGWGEKTGELFF
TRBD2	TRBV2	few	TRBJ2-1	TGTGCCAGCACCGTGACTAGCGGGGGGCCCAATACCTACAATGAGCAGTTCTTC	CASTVTSGGPNTYNEQFF